The rows below give T cell receptor beta chains drawn from one sample of a study of neoadjuvant anti-PD-1 for oral cavity cancer. The table came from immunoSEQ multiplex PCR; TCRdb's copy has only in-frame clones and leaves some out. This sample has about 14,000 clones, with roughly 77% found just once. Material: PBMCs, obtained after nivolumab (anti-PD-1) treatment. These receptors all come from a person aged 35-79 years with oral cavity squamous cell carcinoma. CDR3s include the opening cysteine and the closing phenylalanine or tryptophan. D genes are given only for firm matches. The size of a clone is reported for some rows only, either as once, few or many, or as a class for expanded clones.

-	-	TRBV27	TRBJ1-5	TGTGCCAGCAGTTCGTATAGCAATCAGCCCCAGCATTTT	CASSSYSNQPQHF
TRBD2	-	TRBV10-1	TRBJ2-1	TGCGCCAGCAGTGACCCCGCGGGGGGCCCTTGGCAGTTCTTC	CASSDPAGGPWQFF
-	-	TRBV7-9	TRBJ2-3	TGTGCCAGCAGCTTTAAGGGTAGCGGTGGAAGCACAGATACGCAGTATTTT	CASSFKGSGGSTDTQYF
-	-	TRBV5-1	TRBJ2-6	TGCGCCAGCAGCGCCCCCCGTGGCAGTCTTAACTCTGGGGCCAACGTCCTGACTTTC	CASSAPRGSLNSGANVLTF
TRBD1	-	TRBV5-3	TRBJ1-5	TGTGCCAGAAGCACCTGGGACAGTTCGAGTCAGCCCCAGCATTTT	CARSTWDSSSQPQHF
TRBD1	-	TRBV28	TRBJ2-7	TGTGCCACCTCAGGACAGGGTGGCTACGAGCAGTACTTC	CATSGQGGYEQYF
-	-	TRBV19	TRBJ2-1	TGTGCCAGTAGTATCCGCCGGAGCTCCTACAATGAGCAGTTCTTC	CASSIRRSSYNEQFF
-	-	TRBV27	TRBJ1-1	TGTGCCAGCGGAACGGGTCAATTGTGGACTGAAGCTTTCTTT	CASGTGQLWTEAFF
-	few	TRBV2	TRBJ1-1	TGTGCCAGCAGTGAAGCGCTTTGGGCCTCCAACACTGAAGCTTTCTTT	CASSEALWASNTEAFF
-	-	TRBV7-8	TRBJ2-7	TGTGCCAGCACTACCCTGGGCGAGCAGTACTTC	CASTTLGEQYF
-	few	TRBV7-9	TRBJ1-5	TGTGCCAGCAGCAGAGGGACGGCCAAGCCCCAGCATTTT	CASSRGTAKPQHF
-	-	TRBV6-1	TRBJ1-2	TGTGCCAGCAGTGAACAGGGTGACTATGGCTACACCTTC	CASSEQGDYGYTF